Below, 30 T cell receptor beta chains from the same sample are listed, as sequenced in a study of CD8+CD57+ T cells in acquired aplastic anemia. TCR beta VDJ and CDR3 profiles were obtained from a genomic DNA template. TCRdb re-called the reads with MiXCR, one entry per CDR3 protein. The top ten clones hold 8% of a sample with a few hundred thousand distinct CDR3 sequences, 56% of them seen once. Sequencing was done on a sample of sorted CD4+, CD8+, or CD8+CD57+ T cells (not recorded which) from PBMCs. All receptors come from a human donor with severe aplastic anemia or a healthy control (not recorded which).

For this clonotype: This clone may be a read error of a much larger clone one base away. The chain is built from TRBV6-5 and TRBJ1-3; possibly TRBD1 for D (5 bases). This CDR3 region has 13 residues. Germline V lookup: CDR1 MNHEY, CDR2 SVGAGI. The CDR3 here is CASTRGVGITIYF. In DNA form, the CDR3 reads TGTGCCAGCACCCGGGGGGTTGGAATCACCATATATTTT.

This clonotype has a count of ten or more. The chain couples TRBV19 to TRBJ1-2; a possible D gene is TRBD1 (5 bases). This CDR3 is built from 13 residues. Germline V CDR1 and CDR2: LNHDA, SQIVND (reference sequence). The V gene lost 8 bases and the J gene lost 4 bases, with 14 bases spanning the gap. CDR3 coding DNA: TGTGCCAGTCAACGGGAGAGGGGCTATGGCTACACCTTC. This sequence encodes CASQRERGYGYTF.

This clonotype was observed a handful of times. The rearrangement joins TRBV19 to TRBJ2-1; D is unresolved. V dropped 3 bases and J dropped 0 bases, with 9 bases sitting between them. Germline CDR1 is LNHDA and CDR2 is SQIVND (reference sequence). CDR3 length equals 15 residues. CDR3 coding DNA: TGTGCCAGTAGTATGCAGCTGAGCTCCTACAATGAGCAGTTCTTC. Protein: CASSMQLSSYNEQFF.

The CDR3 nucleotides are TGCGCCAGCAGCTTGAATAGCGGGGGCCGCACAGATACGCAGTATTTT. As protein: CASSLNSGGRTDTQYF. The chain uses TRBV5-1 and TRBJ2-3, with 9 nucleotides matching TRBD2. The germline V gene encodes CDR1 SGHRS and CDR2 YFSETQ. Unmatched junction bases numbered 4, after V lost 1 base and J lost 1 base. The length of the CDR3 is 16 residues.

The CDR3, as DNA: TGTGCCAGTCTAGCGGGAGCGGGTTCGGACATTCAGTACTTC. Protein: CASLAGAGSDIQYF. This chain uses TRBV2 with TRBJ2-4, with 10 bases that match TRBD2. CDR1 is SNHLY and CDR2 is FYNNEI in the germline V gene. There are 14 residues in the CDR3. V lost 9 bases to trimming and J lost 8 bases; unmatched junction nucleotides: 10.

This chain uses TRBV20-1 with TRBJ2-7; TRBD1 might be the D (5 bases). CDR1 and CDR2 from the germline V gene are DFQATT and SNEGSKA (reference sequence). The length of the CDR3 is 13 residues. V lost 4 bases to trimming and J lost 6 bases, with 16 bases between them. This chain's CDR3 is CSATSGKDGEQYF. The CDR3 bases are TGCAGTGCTACATCAGGGAAGGATGGCGAGCAGTACTTC.

This clonotype was recorded a few times. CDR3: CATIGGVGNTEAFF. The CDR3 nucleotides are TGTGCCACCATAGGCGGAGTGGGGAACACTGAAGCTTTCTTT. V usage is TRBV24-1 and J usage is TRBJ1-1; D gene ambiguous. Trimming pared 8 bases from V and 1 base from J, leaving 13 bases between. This CDR3 is built from 14 residues. CDR1 is KGHDR and CDR2 is SFDVKD in the germline V gene.

V is TRBV10-1 and J is TRBJ1-6; perhaps TRBD1 as D (6 bases). Germline CDR1 reads WNHNN; CDR2 reads SYGVQD (reference sequence). V lost 3 bases and J lost 8, with 8 bases in between. The CDR3 loop spans 13 amino acids. The CDR3 reads CASSEQGYSPLHF. As DNA, the CDR3 is TGCGCCAGCAGTGAACAGGGTTATTCACCCCTCCACTTT.

V usage is TRBV6-5 and J usage is TRBJ1-4; D unclear. Germline-derived CDR1 and CDR2 are MNHEY and SVGAGI. Trimming pared 5 bases from V and 8 bases from J, leaving 15 bases between. The CDR3 runs to 14 residues. This chain's CDR3 is CASSARSGKEKLFF. For the CDR3, the DNA is TGTGCCAGCAGTGCGAGAAGCGGGAAGGAAAAACTGTTTTTT.

The chain joins TRBV7-8 to TRBJ1-2; D is ambiguous. This CDR3 has 14 residues. The germline V gene encodes CDR1 SGHVS and CDR2 FQNEAQ. V was cut by 7 bases and J by 4 bases, with 16 bases left in between. The CDR3 coding sequence is TGTGCCAGCACCACGGGAGGGTTCGGCTATGGCTACACCTTC. Translation gives CASTTGGFGYGYTF.

V and J are TRBV7-9 and TRBJ1-1; 9 nucleotides align to TRBD1. J was trimmed by 0 bases and V by 6 bases; bases with no gene match: 8. This CDR3 has 16 amino acids. Germline CDR1 is SEHNR and CDR2 is FQNEAQ (reference sequence). In nucleotides, the CDR3 is TGTGCCAGCAGTTCCAGACAGGGGGGAATGAACACTGAAGCTTTCTTT. It codes for CASSSRQGGMNTEAFF.

This clonotype has a single count. A read error may be the cause here, since a much bigger clone is one base away. V usage is TRBV4-2 and J usage is TRBJ1-4; 9 nucleotides agree with TRBD1. CDR1 LGHNA and CDR2 YNFKEQ come from the germline V gene. V trimming: 4 bases; J trimming: 10 bases; junction bases outside the gene matches: 7. This CDR3 region has 14 residues. CDR3 loop: CASSLGQGGLKLFF. The CDR3 DNA is TGTGCCAGCAGCCTGGGACAGGGAGGCCTAAAACTGTTTTTT.

The chain uses TRBV7-2 and TRBJ2-7; D is possibly TRBD1 (6 bases). Per germline, CDR1 SGHTA and CDR2 FQGNSA. V gave up 2 bases and J gave up 2 bases, with 10 bases separating them. The CDR3 is 14 amino acids. The chain's CDR3 is CASSLYGDTYEQYF. The CDR3 region has the DNA TGTGCCAGCAGCTTATATGGGGACACCTACGAGCAGTACTTC.

V and J are TRBV7-9 and TRBJ1-4; D call uncertain. The germline V gene encodes CDR1 SEHNR and CDR2 FQNEAQ (reference sequence). Trimming left V 3 bases short and J 4 bases short, with 9 bases between. The CDR3 is 14 amino acids. CDR3 sequence: CASSLERLNEKLFF. CDR3 coding DNA: TGTGCCAGCAGCTTGGAAAGACTTAATGAAAAACTGTTTTTT.

J is TRBJ1-3 and V is TRBV7-9; D call uncertain. This CDR3 is 15 amino acids long. V was cut by 2 bases and J by 4 bases, with 12 bases left in between. Germline CDR1 SEHNR, CDR2 FQNEAQ (reference sequence). CDR3 bases: TGTGCCAGCAGCTTACCTCGACGGTTGGGAAACACCATATATTTT. Translated: CASSLPRRLGNTIYF.

This clonotype was detected many times. The chain is built from TRBV11-2 and TRBJ2-3; TRBD2 is a possible D gene (7 bases). The CDR3 has 15 residues. Trimming pared 1 base from V and 2 bases from J, leaving 10 bases between. Germline CDR1 is SGHAT and CDR2 is FQNNGV. The CDR3 nucleotides are TGTGCCAGCAGCTTAGCGGCGGGGGCCACAGATACGCAGTATTTT. It yields the protein CASSLAAGATDTQYF.

This clonotype was counted at least ten times. V usage is TRBV5-8 and J usage is TRBJ2-4, with D possibly being TRBD1 (5 bases). V was shortened by 4 bases and J by 5 bases, with 28 bases between the two germline ends. Germline values: CDR1 SGHTS, CDR2 YDEGEE. This CDR3 has 19 amino acids. As DNA, the CDR3 is TGTGCCAGCAGCCCAACACCTCCTCAACGCAGGGATCCCCAAAACATTCAGTACTTC. Translated: CASSPTPPQRRDPQNIQYF. The variable domain in full, completed from reference TRBV5-8 and TRBJ2-4, reads EAGVTQSPTHLIKTRGQQATLRCSPISGHTSVYWYQQALGLGLQFLLWYDEGEERNRGNFPPRFSGRQFPNYSSELNVNALELEDSALYLCASSPTPPQRRDPQNIQYFGAGTRLSVL.

The chain uses TRBV6-6 and TRBJ2-5; tentatively, D is TRBD1 (5 bases). The J call may be faulty, since TRBJ2-7 better matches the DNA end. The length of the CDR3 is 15 residues. Germline V CDR1 and CDR2: MNHNY, SVGAGI (reference sequence). The CDR3 sequence: CASRPPGSRSYEQYF. The CDR3 nucleotides are TGTGCCAGCAGACCACCAGGGTCGCGGTCCTACGAGCAGTACTTC.

There are many counts of this clonotype. The V call is TRBV14, the J call TRBJ1-1; D is uncertain. Germline-derived CDR1 and CDR2 are SGHDN and FVKESK. V lost 4 bases and J 4 bases, leaving 13 bases between the germline ends. The CDR3 is 14 amino acids. The CDR3 sequence: CASSLKVVGTEAFF. The DNA of the CDR3 is TGTGCCAGCAGCCTAAAGGTAGTAGGCACTGAAGCTTTCTTT.

The chain has TRBV15 and TRBJ1-6, with TRBD1 matching over 7 bases. The CDR3 contains 15 residues. V lost 0 bases, J lost 9 bases, and 5 bases stayed unmatched. CDR1 LNHNV and CDR2 YYDKDF come from the germline V gene (reference sequence). The CDR3 DNA reads as TGTGCCACCAGCAGAGATCGACAGGGCAGTTCACCCCTCCACTTT. Residues: CATSRDRQGSSPLHF. The entire variable domain, with the rest obtained from reference TRBV15 and TRBJ1-6, is as follows: DAMVIQNPRYQVTQFGKPVTLSCSQTLNHNVMYWYQQKSSQAPKLLFHYYDKDFNNEADTPDNFQSRRPNTSFCFLDIRSPGLGDTAMYLCATSRDRQGSSPLHFGNGTRLTVT.

This chain links TRBV29-1 with TRBJ2-7; either TRBD1 or TRBD2 may fit D (5 bases each). This CDR3 is 12 amino acids long. Germline V CDR1 and CDR2: SQVTM, ANQGSEA. Trimming took 7 bases from V and 4 from J, leaving 14 bases between them. CDR3 in DNA: TGCAGCGGGTCCAGGGAGACTTACGAGCAGTACTTC. The encoded protein is CSGSRETYEQYF.

This clonotype has at least ten counts. This chain uses TRBV6-1 with TRBJ1-1, with TRBD1 matching 8 bases. Germline loops: CDR1 MNHNS, CDR2 SASEGT. This CDR3 is built from 13 residues. The junction had 4 bases not matched to a gene; V was cut back by 4 bases and J by 6 bases. CDR3 sequence reads: CASSAQQGAEAFF. The CDR3 DNA reads TGTGCCAGCAGTGCGCAACAGGGGGCTGAAGCTTTCTTT.

This clonotype was counted at least ten times. CDR3 loop: CATGLAGEQYF. The CDR3 DNA follows: TGTGCCACAGGACTAGCGGGTGAGCAGTACTTC. The chain is built from TRBV6-1 and TRBJ2-7, with 11 bases matching TRBD2. The CDR3 is 11 residues long. The germline V gene encodes CDR1 MNHNS and CDR2 SASEGT. V shed 10 bases, J shed 7 bases, and the junction held 3 bases outside the gene matches.

The rearrangement links TRBV25-1 to TRBJ2-1, with 14 bases lining up with TRBD2. CDR1 and CDR2 from the germline V gene are MGHDK and SYGVNS. This CDR3 is built from 17 residues. V was pared by 1 base and J by 9 bases, with 8 bases of the junction left unmatched. CDR3: CASSESYRGLAGAEQFF. The CDR3 DNA follows: TGTGCCAGCAGTGAATCATACCGGGGACTAGCGGGGGCTGAGCAGTTCTTC.

This clonotype showed up many times. V and J are TRBV28 and TRBJ1-5; no firm D call. Trimming cost V 7 bases and J 5 bases, with 9 bases left between them. CDR3 length equals 12 residues. Germline-derived CDR1 and CDR2 are MDHEN and SYDVKM. For the CDR3, the DNA is TGTGCCAGCACCGCCGTCGATCAGCCCCAGCATTTT. Translation gives CASTAVDQPQHF.

The V and J genes are TRBV7-8 and TRBJ2-1; D assignment may be TRBD1 or TRBD2 (5 bases each). Germline V CDR1 and CDR2: SGHVS, FQNEAQ. V was shortened by 3 bases and J by 5 bases, with 14 bases between the two germline ends. CDR3 size: 15 residues. The CDR3 DNA reads TGTGCCAGCAGCTTGGCCGGGACGATGAACAATGAGCAGTTCTTC. Translated, it gives CASSLAGTMNNEQFF.

The chain employs TRBV19 and TRBJ1-2; no definite D call. V was clipped by 4 bases and J by 8 bases, with 11 bases between them. CDR3 length equals 12 residues. Germline V lookup: CDR1 LNHDA, CDR2 SQIVND (reference sequence). The CDR3 sequence is CASSNSLSGYTF. In DNA form, the CDR3 reads TGTGCCAGTAGTAACAGCCTGAGCGGCTACACCTTC.

The rearrangement links TRBV29-1 to TRBJ2-1, with a possible D match to TRBD1 (6 bases). The CDR3 extends over 15 amino acids. The V and J ends lost 4 bases and 0 bases respectively, with 13 bases between them. Germline values: CDR1 SQVTM, CDR2 ANQGSEA. CDR3 nucleotide sequence: TGCAGCGTTGCCGCAGGGGTCAACTCCTACAATGAGCAGTTCTTC. Translation gives CSVAAGVNSYNEQFF.

Remarks on this clonotype: Mismatch with germline at one junction end may stem from a read error. V is TRBV15 and J is TRBJ1-1; D is undetermined. This CDR3 is 16 amino acids long. CDR1 LNHNV and CDR2 YYDKDF come from the germline V gene (reference sequence). The CDR3 is CATSRGYTQTITEAFF. In DNA, the CDR3 is TGCGCCACCAGCAGAGGATATACGCAGACAATCACTGAGGCTTTCTTT.

The CDR3 region is CAISGQGDGNTIYF. CDR3 sequence (DNA): TGTGCCATCAGTGGACAGGGGGATGGAAACACCATATATTTT. The chain recombines TRBV10-3 with TRBJ1-3; 9 bases match TRBD1. CDR3 size: 14 residues. Germline CDR1 is ENHRY and CDR2 is SYGVKD. Unmatched junction bases numbered 1, after V lost 4 bases and J lost 3 bases.